The 9 T cell receptor beta chains listed next were all sequenced from one sample in a study of vaccination effects on CD4 cells after COVID-19. After roughly eleven days in culture, the CD4+ T cells were isolated. Participants were given two doses of BNT162b2 or mRNA-1273 vaccine. Their target antigens are unknown. Data came from immunoSEQ multiplex PCR; TCRdb stores just in-frame clones and leaves some out. This sample has approximately 57,000 clones, with 78% found just once. This specimen was CD4+ T cells from PBMCs cultured without peptide, taken after COVID-19 vaccination. These receptors were taken from a human donor who received a COVID-19 vaccine.

This clone has only one observation. The chain is built from TRBV5-6 and TRBJ2-1; 7 nucleotides line up with TRBD2. V shed 0 bases and J 9 bases; nucleotides not matched to a gene: 6. This CDR3 has 14 residues. Germline CDR1 and CDR2: SGHDT and YYEEEE. CDR3 loop: CASSLGTRGPEQFF. Here the CDR3 DNA reads TGTGCCAGCAGCTTGGGGACTAGGGGACCTGAGCAGTTCTTC.

V usage is TRBV28 and J usage is TRBJ2-7; D possibly corresponds to TRBD1 (6 bases). V was clipped by 8 bases and J by 2 bases, with 10 bases between them. This CDR3 contains 12 residues. Germline CDR1 MDHEN, CDR2 SYDVKM. CDR3 sequence: CASWGQTYEQYF. CDR3 nucleotide sequence: TGTGCCAGCTGGGGGCAGACCTACGAGCAGTACTTC. The variable domain in full, with the rest retrieved from reference TRBV28 and TRBJ2-7, is DVKVTQSSRYLVKRTGEKVFLECVQDMDHENMFWYRQDPGLGLRLIYFSYDVKMKEKGDIPEGYSVSREKKERFSLILESASTNQTSMYLCASWGQTYEQYFGPGTRLTVT.

The chain has TRBV19 and TRBJ2-7; 8 bases are a match to TRBD1. CDR1 and CDR2 from the germline V gene are LNHDA and SQIVND (reference sequence). Trimming at V came to 2 bases and at J to 1 base, leaving 4 bases not matched to a gene. The CDR3 consists of 15 residues. This CDR3 reads CASSIRTGRSYEQYF. CDR3 DNA sequence: TGTGCCAGTAGTATAAGGACAGGGCGTTCCTACGAGCAGTACTTC. The whole variable domain, remainder taken from reference TRBV19 and TRBJ2-7, is DGGITQSPKYLFRKEGQNVTLSCEQNLNHDAMYWYRQDPGQGLRLIYYSQIVNDFQKGDIAEGYSVSREKKESFPLTVTSAQKNPTAFYLCASSIRTGRSYEQYFGPGTRLTVT.

The rearrangement uses TRBV7-6 and TRBJ1-5; 7 nucleotides match TRBD1. Germline CDR1 SGHVS, CDR2 FNYEAQ. This CDR3 has 17 amino acids. V was pared by 2 bases and J by 1 base, with 8 bases of the junction left unmatched. The CDR3 is CASSLRAGQHSNQPQHF. The DNA for the CDR3 is TGTGCCAGCAGCTTAAGGGCGGGACAGCACAGCAATCAGCCCCAGCATTTT.

The chain combines TRBV7-9 with TRBJ1-3, with D possibly TRBD1 on 5 matching bases. The CDR3 contains 15 residues. Germline V gene lookup returns CDR1 SEHNR and CDR2 FQNEAQ (reference sequence). V was pared by 2 bases and J by 0 bases, with 8 bases between. CDR3 bases: TGTGCCAGCAGCTTAAGGGGTAGCTCTGGAAACACCATATATTTT. Its protein is CASSLRGSSGNTIYF.

The chain is built from TRBV6-5 and TRBJ1-2; a weak D match, TRBD1 (5 bases). The V end lost 7 bases, the J end lost 2 bases, and 17 bases lay between the germline ends. Per germline, CDR1 MNHEY and CDR2 SVGAGI. CDR3 length equals 15 residues. This CDR3 reads CASKGTSTKNYGYTF. The CDR3 region has the DNA TGTGCCAGCAAGGGGACGTCGACCAAGAACTATGGCTACACCTTC.

The chain recombines TRBV5-1 with TRBJ2-1, with TRBD2 matching 9 bases. The V gene's germline CDR1 is SGHRS and CDR2 YFSETQ. V lost 5 bases to trimming and J lost 0 bases; unmatched junction nucleotides: 6. The CDR3 totals 16 residues. CDR3 sequence (DNA): TGCGCCAGCAGTTTCGCGGGGGGGAGCTCCTACAATGAGCAGTTCTTC. As protein: CASSFAGGSSYNEQFF.

The chain couples TRBV11-3 to TRBJ2-1; 7 bases map to TRBD1. The V gene's germline CDR1 is SGHNT and CDR2 YENEEA. The CDR3 spans 16 residues. Germline trimming cut 0 bases from V and 0 bases from J; bases unmatched to any gene: 2. In DNA, the CDR3 is TGTGCCAGCAGCTTAGAAGGGGACAGCTCCTACAATGAGCAGTTCTTC. Protein product: CASSLEGDSSYNEQFF.

This clone was observed a few times. The chain links TRBV19 to TRBJ1-6; D ambiguous. Germline V gives CDR1 LNHDA, CDR2 SQIVND (reference sequence). The V and J ends lost 7 bases and 7 bases respectively, with 11 bases between them. CDR3 size: 13 residues. CDR3 sequence reads: CASNTEMNSPLHF. CDR3 nucleotides: TGTGCCAGTAATACCGAAATGAATTCACCCCTCCACTTT.